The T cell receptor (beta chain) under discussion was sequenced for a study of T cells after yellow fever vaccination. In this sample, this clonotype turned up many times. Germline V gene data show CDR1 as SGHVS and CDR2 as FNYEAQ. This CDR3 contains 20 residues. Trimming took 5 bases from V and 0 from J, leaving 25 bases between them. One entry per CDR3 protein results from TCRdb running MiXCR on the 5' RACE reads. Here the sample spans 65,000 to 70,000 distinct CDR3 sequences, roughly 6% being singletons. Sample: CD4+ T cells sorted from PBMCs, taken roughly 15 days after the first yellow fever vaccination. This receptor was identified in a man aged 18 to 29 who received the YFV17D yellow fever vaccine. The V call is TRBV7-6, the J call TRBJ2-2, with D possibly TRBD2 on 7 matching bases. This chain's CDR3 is CASSVRGGLRGPSNTGELFF. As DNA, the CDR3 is TGTGCCAGCAGCGTTAGGGGGGGGTTGCGGGGGCCCTCGAACACCGGGGAGCTGTTTTTT.